This T cell receptor beta chain was identified in a study of blood T cell repertoires in COVID-19. Study overall: Acute and convalescent COVID-19 samples came from the United States, Italy and Spain. PBMCs, B-cell-depleted T cells, or T cells were the source of the cDNA or gDNA that made up the material.

In the original processing: Amplification from reference gene primers served as the basis for estimated nucleated cell counts. This table comes from immunoSEQ multiplex PCR, and its TCRdb copy is limited to in-frame clones, with some not included. The D gene and trimming were derived from the DNA, and the V and J assignments and clone size from that table. The data show 110,000 or so clones, about four fifths seen once. Germline V gene lookup returns CDR1 MGHRA and CDR2 YSYEKL. The CDR3 has 16 amino acids. V shed 2 bases and J 7 bases; nucleotides not matched to a gene: 13. The TCR was taken from an elderly woman with acute or convalescent COVID-19. The specimen sequenced was peripheral blood. The genes are TRBV4-1 and TRBJ1-1; 7 bases agree with TRBD1. CDR3 DNA sequence: TGCGCCAGCAGCCAACCCATGTTCACAGGGGACGTTGAAGCTTTCTTT. It codes for CASSQPMFTGDVEAFF.